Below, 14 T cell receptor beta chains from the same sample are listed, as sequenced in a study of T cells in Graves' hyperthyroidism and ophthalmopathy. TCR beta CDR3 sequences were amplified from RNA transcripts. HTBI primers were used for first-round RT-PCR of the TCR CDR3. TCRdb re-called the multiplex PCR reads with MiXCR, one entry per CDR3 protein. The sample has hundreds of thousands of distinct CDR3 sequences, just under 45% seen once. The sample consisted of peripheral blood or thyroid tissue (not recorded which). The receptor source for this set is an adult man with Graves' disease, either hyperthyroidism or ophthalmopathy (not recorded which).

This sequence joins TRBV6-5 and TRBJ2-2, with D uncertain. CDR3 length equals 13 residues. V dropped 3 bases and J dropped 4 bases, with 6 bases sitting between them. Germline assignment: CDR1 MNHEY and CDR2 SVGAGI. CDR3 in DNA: TGTGCCAGCAGTTATCAGAGCACCGGGGAGCTGTTTTTT. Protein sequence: CASSYQSTGELFF.

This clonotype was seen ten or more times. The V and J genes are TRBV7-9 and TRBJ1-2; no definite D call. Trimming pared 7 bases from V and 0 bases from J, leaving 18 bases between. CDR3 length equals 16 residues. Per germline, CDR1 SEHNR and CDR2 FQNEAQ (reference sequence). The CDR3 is CASIDWAESSNYGYTF. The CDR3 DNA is TGTGCCAGCATCGACTGGGCGGAAAGCTCTAACTATGGCTACACCTTC.

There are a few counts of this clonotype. In nucleotides, the CDR3 is TGTGCCAGTAGTATCGCTCGCACAGGCACGAACACCGGGGAGCTGTTTTTT. Translating gives CASSIARTGTNTGELFF. V gene TRBV19 combines with J gene TRBJ2-2; maybe TRBD1 (5 bases). The CDR3 extends over 17 amino acids. Germline lookup yields CDR1 LNHDA and CDR2 SQIVND (reference sequence). The V end was cut by 3 bases, the J end by 0 bases, with 14 bases between.

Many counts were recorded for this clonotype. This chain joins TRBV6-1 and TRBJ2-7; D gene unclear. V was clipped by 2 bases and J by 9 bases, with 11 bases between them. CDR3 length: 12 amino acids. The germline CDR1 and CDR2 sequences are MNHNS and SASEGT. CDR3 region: CASSELGAGQYF. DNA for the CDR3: TGTGCCAGCAGTGAACTGGGCGCCGGGCAGTACTTC.

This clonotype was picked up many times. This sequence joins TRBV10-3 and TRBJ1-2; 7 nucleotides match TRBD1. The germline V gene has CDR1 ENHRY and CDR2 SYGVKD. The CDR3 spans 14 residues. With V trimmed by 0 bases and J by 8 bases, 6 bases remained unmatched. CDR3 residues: CAISESGQPGGYTF. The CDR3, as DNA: TGTGCCATCAGTGAGTCGGGACAGCCCGGGGGCTACACCTTC.

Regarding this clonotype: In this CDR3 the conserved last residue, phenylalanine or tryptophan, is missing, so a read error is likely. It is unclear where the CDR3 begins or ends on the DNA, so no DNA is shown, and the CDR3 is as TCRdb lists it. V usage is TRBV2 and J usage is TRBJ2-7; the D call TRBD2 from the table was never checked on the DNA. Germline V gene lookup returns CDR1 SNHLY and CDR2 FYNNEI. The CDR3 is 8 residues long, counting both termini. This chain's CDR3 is CASSDLAG.

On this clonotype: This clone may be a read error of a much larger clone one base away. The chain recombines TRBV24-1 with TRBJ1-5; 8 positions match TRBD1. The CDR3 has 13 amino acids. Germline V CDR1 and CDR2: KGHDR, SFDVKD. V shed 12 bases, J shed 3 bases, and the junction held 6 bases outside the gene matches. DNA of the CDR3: TGTGCCTCCCAGGACAGGGCCAATCAGCCCCAGCATTTT. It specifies CASQDRANQPQHF.

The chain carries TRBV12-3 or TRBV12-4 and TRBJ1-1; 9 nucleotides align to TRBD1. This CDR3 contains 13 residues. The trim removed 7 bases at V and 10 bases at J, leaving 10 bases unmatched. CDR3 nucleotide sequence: TGTGCCAGCAACGACAGGGGGAGATCCGGAGCTTTCTTT. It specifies CASNDRGRSGAFF.

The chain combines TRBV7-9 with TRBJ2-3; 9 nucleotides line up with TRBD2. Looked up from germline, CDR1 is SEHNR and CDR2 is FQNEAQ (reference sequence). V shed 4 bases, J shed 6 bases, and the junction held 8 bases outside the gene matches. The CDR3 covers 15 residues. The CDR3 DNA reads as TGTGCCAGCAGCTACCGGGCTAGCGGGAAGGATACGCAGTATTTT. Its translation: CASSYRASGKDTQYF.

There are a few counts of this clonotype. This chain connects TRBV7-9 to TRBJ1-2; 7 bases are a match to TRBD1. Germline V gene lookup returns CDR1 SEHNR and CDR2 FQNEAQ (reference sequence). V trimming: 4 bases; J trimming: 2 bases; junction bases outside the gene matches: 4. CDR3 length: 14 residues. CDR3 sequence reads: CASSSRQGNYGYTF. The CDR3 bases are TGTGCCAGCAGCTCCCGACAGGGAAACTATGGCTACACCTTC.

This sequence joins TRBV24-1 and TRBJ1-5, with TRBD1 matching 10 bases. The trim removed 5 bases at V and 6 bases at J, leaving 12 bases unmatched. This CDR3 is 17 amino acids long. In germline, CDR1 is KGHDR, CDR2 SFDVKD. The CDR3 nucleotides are TGTGCCACCAGTGGGGAGGGACAGGGGACAGGAACTCAGCCCCAGCATTTT. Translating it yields CATSGEGQGTGTQPQHF.

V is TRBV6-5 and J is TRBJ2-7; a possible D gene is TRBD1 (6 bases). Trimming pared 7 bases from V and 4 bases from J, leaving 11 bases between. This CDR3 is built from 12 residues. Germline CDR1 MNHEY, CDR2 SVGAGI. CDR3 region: CASTKDRYEQYF. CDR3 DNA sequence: TGTGCCAGCACCAAGGACAGATACGAGCAGTACTTC.

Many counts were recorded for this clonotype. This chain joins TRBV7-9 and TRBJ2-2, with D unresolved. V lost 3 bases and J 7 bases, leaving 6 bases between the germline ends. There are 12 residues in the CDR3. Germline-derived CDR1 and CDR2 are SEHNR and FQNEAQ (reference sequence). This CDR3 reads CASSFVDGELFF. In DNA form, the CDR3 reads TGTGCCAGCAGCTTTGTGGACGGGGAGCTGTTTTTT. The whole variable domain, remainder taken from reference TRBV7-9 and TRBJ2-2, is DTGVSQNPRHKITKRGQNVTFRCDPISEHNRLYWYRQTLGQGPEFLTYFQNEAQLEKSRLLSDRFSAERPKGSFSTLEIQRTEQGDSAMYLCASSFVDGELFFGEGSRLTVL.

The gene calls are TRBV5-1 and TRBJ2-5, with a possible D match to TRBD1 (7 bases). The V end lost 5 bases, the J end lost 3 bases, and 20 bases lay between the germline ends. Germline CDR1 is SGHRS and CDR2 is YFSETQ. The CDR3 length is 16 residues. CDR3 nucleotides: TGCGCCAGCAGGGAGGGGGCGCATCGCCTTGAAGAGACCCAGTACTTC. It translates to CASREGAHRLEETQYF. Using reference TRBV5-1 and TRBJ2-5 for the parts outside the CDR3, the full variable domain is KAGVTQTPRYLIKTRGQQVTLSCSPISGHRSVSWYQQTPGQGLQFLFEYFSETQRNKGNFPGRFSGRQFSNSRSEMNVSTLELGDSALYLCASREGAHRLEETQYFGPGTRLLVL.